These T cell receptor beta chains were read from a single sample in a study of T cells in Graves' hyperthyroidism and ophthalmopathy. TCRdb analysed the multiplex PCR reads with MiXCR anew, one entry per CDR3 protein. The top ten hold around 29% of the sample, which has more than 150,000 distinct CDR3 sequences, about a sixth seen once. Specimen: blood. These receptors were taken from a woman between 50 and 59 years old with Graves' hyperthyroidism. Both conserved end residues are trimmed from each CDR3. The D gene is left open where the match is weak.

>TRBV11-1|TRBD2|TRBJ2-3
ASSSRPGTRQDTQY
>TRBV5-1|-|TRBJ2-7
ASTGGYEQY
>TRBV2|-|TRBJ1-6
ASSDRVSPLH
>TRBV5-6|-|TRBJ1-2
ASSLAGQYYGYT
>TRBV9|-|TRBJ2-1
ASSAQYHEQF
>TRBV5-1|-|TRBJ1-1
ASGAAAGLGTEAF
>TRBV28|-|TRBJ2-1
ASSLPGSSYNEQF
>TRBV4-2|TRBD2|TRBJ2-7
ASSQVLASGGLSSYEQY
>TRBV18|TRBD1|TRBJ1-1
ASSPQQGQPEAF
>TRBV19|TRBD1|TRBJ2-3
ASSRTGGTDTQY
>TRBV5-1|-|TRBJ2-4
ASSLALGLENIQY
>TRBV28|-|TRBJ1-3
ASSLESGVSGNTIY
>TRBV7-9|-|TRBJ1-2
ASSLSATPEYGYT
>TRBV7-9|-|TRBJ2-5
ASSEALTGGTQY
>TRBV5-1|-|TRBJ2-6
ASSFYSGANVLT
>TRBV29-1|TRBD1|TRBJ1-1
SGSRTGGSSEAF
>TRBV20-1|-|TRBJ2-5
SARAAFVLGPQETQY
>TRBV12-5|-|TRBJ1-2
ASGLPGIEYGYT
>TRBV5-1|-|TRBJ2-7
ASSAGPIHSYEQY
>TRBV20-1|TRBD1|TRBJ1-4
SAPEKGGPLEKLF
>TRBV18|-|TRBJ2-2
AISRAGTGELF
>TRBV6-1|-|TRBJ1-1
ASSEGGRAAEAF
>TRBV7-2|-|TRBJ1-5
ASSPGGGSQPQH
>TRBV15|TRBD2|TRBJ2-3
ATSRDTLAGGLNTQY
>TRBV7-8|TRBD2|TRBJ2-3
ASTNYLGLAGNTDTQY
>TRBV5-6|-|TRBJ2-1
ASSWGGSSYNEQF
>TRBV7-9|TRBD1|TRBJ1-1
ASSWTGQGNTEAF
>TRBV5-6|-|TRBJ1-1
ASSLTAGPLGSTEAF
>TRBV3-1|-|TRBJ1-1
ASSQGGRLEAF
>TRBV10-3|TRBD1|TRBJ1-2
AISGTGGADGYT
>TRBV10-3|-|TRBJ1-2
AISDQRGYT
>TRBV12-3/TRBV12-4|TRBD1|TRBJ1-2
ASSPTGDGYT
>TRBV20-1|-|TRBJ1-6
SAKRAGYLGSPLH
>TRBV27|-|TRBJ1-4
ASSEEVGLEKLF
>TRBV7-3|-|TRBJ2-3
ASSLQGPLTDTQY
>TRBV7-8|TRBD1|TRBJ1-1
ASSPQGARRNTEAF
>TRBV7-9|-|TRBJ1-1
ASSHKWGRQSGTEAF
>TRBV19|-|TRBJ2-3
ASSIRGVADTQY
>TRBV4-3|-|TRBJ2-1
ASSQARQVSYNEQF
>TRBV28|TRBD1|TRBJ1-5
ASSMTGATQPQH